The present TCR beta chain was sequenced within a study of Ad26.COV2.S vaccination and SARS-CoV-2 variants. Data came from immunoSEQ multiplex PCR; TCRdb stores just in-frame clones and leaves some out. The sample includes over 400,000 clones, 75% to 90% seen only once; the top ten take around 2.6%. Treatment indicated: roughly 18 received Ad26.COV2.S at low or high dose, single or two shots; roughly five received placebo; per-sample allocation not given. Each sample was drawn 63 days after the first injection (of vaccine or placebo). This sequence was found in a person aged 18-60 years who received the Ad26.COV2.S COVID-19 vaccine or a placebo. Sequencing used peripheral blood, obtained in a trial of Ad26.COV2.S vaccine versus placebo.

The CDR3 sequence: CASSPQGTSGDNEQFF. CDR3 DNA: TGTGCCAGCAGTCCCCAGGGGACTAGCGGGGACAATGAGCAGTTCTTC. The rearrangement uses TRBV27 and TRBJ2-1, with 13 bases aligning to TRBD2. Germline V gene data show CDR1 as MNHEY and CDR2 as SMNVEV (reference sequence). V shed 5 bases, J shed 5 bases, and the junction held 6 bases outside the gene matches. This CDR3 has 16 residues.